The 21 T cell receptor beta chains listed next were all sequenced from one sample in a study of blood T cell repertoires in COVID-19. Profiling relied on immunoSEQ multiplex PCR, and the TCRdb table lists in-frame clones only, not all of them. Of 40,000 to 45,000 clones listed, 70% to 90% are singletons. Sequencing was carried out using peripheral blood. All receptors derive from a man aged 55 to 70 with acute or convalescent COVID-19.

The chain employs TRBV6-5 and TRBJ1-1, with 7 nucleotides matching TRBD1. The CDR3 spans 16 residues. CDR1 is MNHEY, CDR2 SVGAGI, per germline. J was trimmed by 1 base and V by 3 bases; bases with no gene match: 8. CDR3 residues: CASSYGGTARNTEAFF. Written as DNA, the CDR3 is TGTGCCAGCAGTTATGGGGGGACAGCCAGGAACACTGAAGCTTTCTTT.

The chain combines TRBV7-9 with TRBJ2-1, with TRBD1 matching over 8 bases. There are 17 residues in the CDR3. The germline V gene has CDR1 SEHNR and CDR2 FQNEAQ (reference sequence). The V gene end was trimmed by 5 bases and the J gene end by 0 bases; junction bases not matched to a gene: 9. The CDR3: CASSSSGGLSSYNEQFF. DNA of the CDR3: TGTGCCAGCAGCAGTTCAGGGGGCTTGAGCTCCTACAATGAGCAGTTCTTC.

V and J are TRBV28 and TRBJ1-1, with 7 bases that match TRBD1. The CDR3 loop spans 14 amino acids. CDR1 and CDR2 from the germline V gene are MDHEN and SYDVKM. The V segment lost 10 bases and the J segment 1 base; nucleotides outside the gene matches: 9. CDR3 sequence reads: CATQEGAGNTEAFF. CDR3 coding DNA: TGTGCCACGCAAGAGGGGGCCGGGAACACTGAAGCTTTCTTT.

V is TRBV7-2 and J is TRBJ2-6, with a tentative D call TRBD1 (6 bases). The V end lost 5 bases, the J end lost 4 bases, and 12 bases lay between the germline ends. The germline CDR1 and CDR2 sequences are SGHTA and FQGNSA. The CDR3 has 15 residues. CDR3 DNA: TGTGCCAGCAGCCACAGGGTGACAGGGGCCAACGTCCTGACTTTC. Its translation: CASSHRVTGANVLTF.

The CDR3 here is CASSYLSSGESPLHF. Here the CDR3 DNA reads TGTGCCAGCAGTTATTTAAGCAGCGGGGAATCACCCCTCCACTTT. The chain employs TRBV6-2 or TRBV6-3 and TRBJ1-6; D remains unclear. There are 15 residues in the CDR3. Trimming removed 3 bases from V and 10 bases from J, with 16 bases in between. The germline V gene has CDR1 MNHEY and CDR2 SVGEGT.

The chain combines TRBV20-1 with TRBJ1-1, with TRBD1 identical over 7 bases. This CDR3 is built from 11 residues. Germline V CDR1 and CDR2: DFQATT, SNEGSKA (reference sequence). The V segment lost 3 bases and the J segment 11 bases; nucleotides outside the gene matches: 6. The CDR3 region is CSARTDRKAFF. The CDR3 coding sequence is TGCAGTGCTAGGACGGACAGGAAGGCTTTCTTT.

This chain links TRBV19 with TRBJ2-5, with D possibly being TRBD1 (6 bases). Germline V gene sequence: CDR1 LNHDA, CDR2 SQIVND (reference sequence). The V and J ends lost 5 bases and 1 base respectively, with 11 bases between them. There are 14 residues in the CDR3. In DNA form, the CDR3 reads TGTGCCAGTAGTGCCAACAGGGCCCAAGAGACCCAGTACTTC. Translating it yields CASSANRAQETQYF. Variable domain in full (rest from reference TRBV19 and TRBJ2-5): DGGITQSPKYLFRKEGQNVTLSCEQNLNHDAMYWYRQDPGQGLRLIYYSQIVNDFQKGDIAEGYSVSREKKESFPLTVTSAQKNPTAFYLCASSANRAQETQYFGPGTRLLVL.

The CDR3 protein is CASSPRTGSGETQYF. CDR3 DNA: TGTGCCAGCAGCCCCCGAACAGGGTCCGGAGAGACCCAGTACTTC. The chain is built from TRBV7-2 and TRBJ2-5; possibly TRBD1 for D (6 bases). The CDR3 totals 15 residues. Germline V gene lookup returns CDR1 SGHTA and CDR2 FQGNSA. V was cut by 5 bases and J by 4 bases, with 17 bases left in between.

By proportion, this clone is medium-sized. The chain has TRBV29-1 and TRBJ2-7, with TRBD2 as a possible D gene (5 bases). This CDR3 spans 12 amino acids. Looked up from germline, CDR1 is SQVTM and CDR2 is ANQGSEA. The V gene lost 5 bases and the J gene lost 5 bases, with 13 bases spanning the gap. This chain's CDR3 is CSVRRLGDEQYF. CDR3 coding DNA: TGCAGCGTTCGGAGGCTTGGTGACGAGCAGTACTTC.

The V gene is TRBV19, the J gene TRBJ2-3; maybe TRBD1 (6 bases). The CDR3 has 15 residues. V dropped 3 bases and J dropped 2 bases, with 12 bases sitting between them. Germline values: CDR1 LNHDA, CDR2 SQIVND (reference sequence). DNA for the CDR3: TGTGCCAGTAGTATGGGGGCCTCGCTCACAGATACGCAGTATTTT. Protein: CASSMGASLTDTQYF.

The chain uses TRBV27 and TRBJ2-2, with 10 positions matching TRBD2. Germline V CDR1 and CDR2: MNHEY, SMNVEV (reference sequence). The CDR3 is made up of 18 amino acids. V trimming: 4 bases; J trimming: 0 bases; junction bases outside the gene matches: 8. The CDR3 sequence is CASSSDLAGAPNTGELFF. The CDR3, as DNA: TGTGCCAGCAGTTCCGATCTAGCGGGGGCCCCGAACACCGGGGAGCTGTTTTTT.

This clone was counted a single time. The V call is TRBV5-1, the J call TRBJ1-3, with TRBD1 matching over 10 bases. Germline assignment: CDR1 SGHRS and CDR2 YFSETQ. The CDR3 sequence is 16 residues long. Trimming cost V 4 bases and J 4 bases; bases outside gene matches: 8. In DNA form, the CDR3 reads TGCGCCAGCAGCCCGTCCGGGACAGGGGAGGGAAACACCATATATTTT. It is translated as CASSPSGTGEGNTIYF.

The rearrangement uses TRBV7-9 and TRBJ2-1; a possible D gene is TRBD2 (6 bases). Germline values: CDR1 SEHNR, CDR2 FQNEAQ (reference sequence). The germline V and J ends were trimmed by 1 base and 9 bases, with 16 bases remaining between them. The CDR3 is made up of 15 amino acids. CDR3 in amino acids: CASSLVTAGIGEQFF. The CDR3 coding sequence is TGTGCCAGCAGCTTAGTAACGGCGGGGATCGGTGAGCAGTTCTTC.

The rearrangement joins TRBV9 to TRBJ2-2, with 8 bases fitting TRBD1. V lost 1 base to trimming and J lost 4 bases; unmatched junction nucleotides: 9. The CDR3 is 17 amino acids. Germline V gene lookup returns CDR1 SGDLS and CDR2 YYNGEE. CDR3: CASSVTTRGRGTGELFF. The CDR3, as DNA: TGTGCCAGCAGCGTAACAACCAGGGGGCGCGGCACCGGGGAGCTGTTTTTT. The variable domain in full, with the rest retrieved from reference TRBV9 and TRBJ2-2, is DSGVTQTPKHLITATGQRVTLRCSPRSGDLSVYWYQQSLDQGLQFLIQYYNGEERAKGNILERFSAQQFPDLHSELNLSSLELGDSALYFCASSVTTRGRGTGELFFGEGSRLTVL.

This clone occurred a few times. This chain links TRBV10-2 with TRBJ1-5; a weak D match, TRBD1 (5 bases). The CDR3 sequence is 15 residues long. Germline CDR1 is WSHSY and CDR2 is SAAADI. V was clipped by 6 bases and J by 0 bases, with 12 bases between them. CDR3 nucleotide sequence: TGCGCCAGCAGCAAAGGACACCCTAGCAATCAGCCCCAGCATTTT. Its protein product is CASSKGHPSNQPQHF.

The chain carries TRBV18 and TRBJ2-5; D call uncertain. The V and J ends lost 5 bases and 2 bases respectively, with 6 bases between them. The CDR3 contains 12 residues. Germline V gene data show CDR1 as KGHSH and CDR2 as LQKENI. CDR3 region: CASSFTQETQYF. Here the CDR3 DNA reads TGTGCCAGCTCATTCACTCAAGAGACCCAGTACTTC.

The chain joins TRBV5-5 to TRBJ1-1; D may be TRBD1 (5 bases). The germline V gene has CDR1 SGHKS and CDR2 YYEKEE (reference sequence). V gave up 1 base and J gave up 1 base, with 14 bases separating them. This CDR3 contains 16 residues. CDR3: CASSLTQGGWNTEAFF. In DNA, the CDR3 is TGTGCCAGCAGCTTGACCCAGGGAGGTTGGAACACTGAAGCTTTCTTT.

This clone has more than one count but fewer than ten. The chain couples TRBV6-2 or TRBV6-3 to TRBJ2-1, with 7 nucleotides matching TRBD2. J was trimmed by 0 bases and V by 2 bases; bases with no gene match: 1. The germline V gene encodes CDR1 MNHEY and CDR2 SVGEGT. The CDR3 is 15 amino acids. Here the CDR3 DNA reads TGTGCCAGCAGTTACGGCGGGAGCTCCTACAATGAGCAGTTCTTC. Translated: CASSYGGSSYNEQFF.

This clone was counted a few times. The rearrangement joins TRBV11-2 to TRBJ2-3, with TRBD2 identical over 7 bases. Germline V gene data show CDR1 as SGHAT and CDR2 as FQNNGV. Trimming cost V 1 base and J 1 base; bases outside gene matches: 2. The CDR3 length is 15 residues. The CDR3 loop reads CASSLVTSRTDTQYF. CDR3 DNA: TGTGCCAGCAGCTTAGTGACTAGCCGCACAGATACGCAGTATTTT.

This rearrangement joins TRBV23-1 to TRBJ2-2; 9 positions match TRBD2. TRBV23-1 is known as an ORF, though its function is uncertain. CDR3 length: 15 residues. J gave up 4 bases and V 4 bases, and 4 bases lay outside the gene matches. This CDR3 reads CASSRGRGGTGELFF. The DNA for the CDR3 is TGCGCCAGCAGTCGGGGGCGGGGGGGCACCGGGGAGCTGTTTTTT.

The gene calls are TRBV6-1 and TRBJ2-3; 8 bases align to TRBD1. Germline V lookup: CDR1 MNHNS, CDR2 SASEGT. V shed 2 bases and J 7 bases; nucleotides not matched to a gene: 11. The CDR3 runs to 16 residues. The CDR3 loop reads CASSEMWSGGGNTQYF. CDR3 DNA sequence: TGTGCCAGCAGTGAAATGTGGTCAGGGGGCGGGAATACGCAGTATTTT.